This TCR beta chain emerged from a study of blood T cell repertoires in COVID-19. Study-wide context: PBMCs, B-cell-depleted T cells, or T cells were the source of the cDNA or gDNA that made up the material.

V was clipped by 8 bases and J by 2 bases; unmatched bases: 9. Germline CDR1 reads SGHDT; CDR2 reads YYEEEE. This CDR3 is built from 14 residues. This clone showed up just a few times. Sequenced by immunoSEQ multiplex PCR; TCRdb stores in-frame clones only, minus some. The table lists 130,000 to 150,000 clones, 80% to 85% of them singletons. The chain combines TRBV5-6 with TRBJ2-7; 8 nucleotides line up with TRBD1. Sequenced: peripheral blood. This TCR was sampled from a human donor in a cohort sampled during active COVID-19. The CDR3 reads CASTRTGYTYEQYF. Written as DNA, the CDR3 is TGTGCCAGTACTAGGACAGGGTATACCTACGAGCAGTACTTC.